Below are 5 T cell receptor beta chains sequenced from a single sample in a study of CD8 T cells in Susac syndrome. An amount of RNA that ranged from roughly 0.5 to 1 ug was reverse transcribed with random hexamers. A single record per CDR3 protein comes from TCRdb applying MiXCR to the immunoSEQ multiplex PCR reads. The sample has about 300,000 distinct CDR3 sequences, 70% to 90% seen once. The specimen was CD8+ T cells from PBMCs. The receptors were sampled from a human donor with multiple sclerosis.

The rearrangement joins TRBV5-6 to TRBJ2-3; D is possibly TRBD1 or TRBD2 (6 bases each). CDR1 and CDR2 (germline): SGHDT, YYEEEE. This CDR3 is 16 amino acids long. Trimming shortened V by 4 bases and J by 1 base, and 16 bases separated the two germline ends. The CDR3 loop is CASSPWARGGTDTQYF. For the CDR3, the DNA is TGTGCCAGCAGCCCGTGGGCGAGGGGGGGCACAGATACGCAGTATTTT.

In its sample, this clonotype was seen once. This chain links TRBV5-1 with TRBJ2-7; D not certain. The CDR3 totals 14 residues. Trimming took 4 bases from V and 3 from J, leaving 14 bases between them. In germline, CDR1 is SGHRS, CDR2 YFSETQ. As DNA, the CDR3 is TGCGCCAGCAGCGCCTCCTTAGACCACTACGAGCAGTACTTC. Residues: CASSASLDHYEQYF.

To note about this clonotype: Compared with germline, one end of the junction differs, possibly owing to a read error. This rearrangement joins TRBV2 to TRBJ2-2; TRBD1 agrees at 8 bases. This CDR3 spans 16 amino acids. Germline V gives CDR1 SNHLY, CDR2 FYNNEI. DNA of the CDR3: TGTGCCAGCAGTGAGAGGACAGGGAGTTTATGGGGGGAGCTGCTTTTT. It yields the protein CASSERTGSLWGELLF.

The genes are TRBV18 and TRBJ2-7; TRBD1 aligns across 7 bases. From germline, CDR1 is KGHSH and CDR2 LQKENI. V was pared by 2 bases and J by 0 bases, with 1 base of the junction left unmatched. CDR3 length equals 14 residues. The DNA for the CDR3 is TGTGCCAGCTCACCAGCAGGGGGCTCCTACGAGCAGTACTTC. Protein: CASSPAGGSYEQYF. The full variable domain, with the rest looked up from reference TRBV18 and TRBJ2-7, is NAGVMQNPRHLVRRRGQEARLRCSPMKGHSHVYWYRQLPEEGLKFMVYLQKENIIDESGMPKERFSAEFPKEGPSILRIQQVVRGDSAAYFCASSPAGGSYEQYFGPGTRLTVT.

The chain joins TRBV30 to TRBJ2-3, with 8 positions matching TRBD2. Trimming at V came to 2 bases and at J to 4 bases, leaving 8 bases not matched to a gene. This CDR3 comprises 15 residues. CDR1 is GTSNPN, CDR2 SVGIG, per germline (reference sequence). CDR3 in amino acids: CAWSFSGSTADTQYF. The CDR3 DNA is TGTGCCTGGAGTTTCAGCGGGAGCACGGCAGATACGCAGTATTTT.